The clone carrying this T cell receptor beta chain has a handful of counts. These data belong to a study of CD8 T cells in ankylosing spondylitis. In TCRdb, the 5' RACE reads were re-called with MiXCR into one record per CDR3 protein. The data show roughly 250,000 distinct CDR3 sequences, 8.6% seen once. Sequenced sample: blood, either unsorted or a sorted T cell fraction (not recorded which). The source is a male donor with ankylosing spondylitis or in good health (not recorded which).

The CDR3 sequence is CASSGMGDRGYDYEQYF. As DNA, the CDR3 is TGTGCCAGCAGTGGTATGGGGGACAGGGGATATGATTACGAGCAGTACTTC. The rearrangement uses TRBV25-1 and TRBJ2-7; 10 bases map to TRBD1. The germline gives CDR1 MGHDK, CDR2 SYGVNS. After removal of 4 bases from V and 4 bases from J, the junction contained 13 bases not matched to a gene. The CDR3 is 17 residues long.